Listed below are T cell receptor beta chains from one sample, sequenced in a study of T-cell reconstitution after alpha-beta-depleted transplantation in children. One entry per CDR3 protein results from TCRdb running MiXCR on the PCR reads. Here the sample spans some 70,000 distinct CDR3 sequences, over 4.5% being singletons. The sample consisted of PBMCs, mostly from graft donor cells, taken 180 days after TCRalphabeta/CD19-depleted stem cell transplant. The receptors shown here come from a boy under three years old who had a stem cell transplant for acute myeloid leukemia, so the T cells may come from the graft donor. Each CDR3 is given with its conserved first and last residue. Each record gives: D gene, V gene, J gene, clone size, CDR3 protein, CDR3 DNA. D genes are given only for firm matches. Expanded clones get a size class; other rows say once, few or many, or leave the size out.

d_gene: -
v_gene: TRBV12-3/TRBV12-4
j_gene: TRBJ2-7
abundance: many
CDR3aa: CASSVTGSYEQYF
CDR3nt: TGTGCCAGCAGCGTAACAGGATCCTACGAGCAGTACTTC

d_gene: TRBD1
v_gene: TRBV18
j_gene: TRBJ2-5
abundance: -
CDR3aa: CASSPGIRTGNIVEPKRETQYF
CDR3nt: TGTGCCAGCTCACCTGGAATCAGGACAGGGAATATCGTAGAACCAAAAAGGGAGACCCAGTACTTC

d_gene: TRBD2
v_gene: TRBV12-3/TRBV12-4
j_gene: TRBJ2-3
abundance: many
CDR3aa: CASSPTGLASADTQYF
CDR3nt: TGTGCCAGCAGCCCAACGGGACTAGCCAGTGCAGATACGCAGTATTTT

d_gene: -
v_gene: TRBV18
j_gene: TRBJ2-1
abundance: many
CDR3aa: CASFTNDYNEQFF
CDR3nt: TGTGCCAGCTTCACCAACGATTACAATGAGCAGTTCTTC

d_gene: TRBD1
v_gene: TRBV10-3
j_gene: TRBJ2-3
abundance: many
CDR3aa: CATQGDADTQYF
CDR3nt: TGTGCCACCCAGGGGGATGCAGATACGCAGTATTTT

d_gene: TRBD2
v_gene: TRBV13
j_gene: TRBJ2-3
abundance: many
CDR3aa: CASSPKPTGLAPPPRVTDTQYF
CDR3nt: TGTGCCAGCAGCCCAAAACCGACAGGACTAGCGCCTCCTCCCCGGGTCACAGATACGCAGTATTTT

d_gene: TRBD1
v_gene: TRBV29-1
j_gene: TRBJ1-2
abundance: many
CDR3aa: CSVVWDRGYGYTF
CDR3nt: TGCAGCGTTGTCTGGGACAGGGGATATGGCTACACCTTC

d_gene: -
v_gene: TRBV2
j_gene: TRBJ2-4
abundance: many
CDR3aa: CASSEIETPNIQYF
CDR3nt: TGTGCCAGCAGCGAGATCGAGACACCCAACATTCAGTACTTC

d_gene: -
v_gene: TRBV10-3
j_gene: TRBJ1-1
abundance: many
CDR3aa: CANKREGGTEAFF
CDR3nt: TGTGCCAACAAAAGGGAGGGGGGAACTGAAGCTTTCTTT

d_gene: -
v_gene: TRBV24-1
j_gene: TRBJ2-1
abundance: many
CDR3aa: CATSDSQGGFYNEQFF
CDR3nt: TGTGCCACCAGTGATTCACAGGGGGGGTTCTACAATGAGCAGTTCTTC

d_gene: TRBD1
v_gene: TRBV7-2
j_gene: TRBJ1-5
abundance: many
CDR3aa: CASSPRTGGDQPQHF
CDR3nt: TGTGCCAGCAGCCCCCGGACAGGGGGGGATCAGCCCCAGCATTTT

d_gene: TRBD1
v_gene: TRBV3-1
j_gene: TRBJ2-2
abundance: -
CDR3aa: CAITLGRQGGFNTGELFF
CDR3nt: TGTGCCATCACACTGGGGCGACAGGGCGGATTCAACACCGGGGAGCTGTTTTTT

d_gene: -
v_gene: TRBV12-3/TRBV12-4
j_gene: TRBJ2-6
abundance: many
CDR3aa: CASSFSDKFFSGANVLTF
CDR3nt: TGTGCCAGCAGTTTCTCCGACAAGTTTTTCTCTGGGGCCAACGTCCTGACTTTC

d_gene: -
v_gene: TRBV7-8
j_gene: TRBJ2-5
abundance: many
CDR3aa: CASSLPGTPETQYF
CDR3nt: TGTGCCAGCAGCCTACCCGGGACACCGGAGACCCAGTACTTC

d_gene: -
v_gene: TRBV11-2
j_gene: TRBJ2-3
abundance: many
CDR3aa: CASSLSPQRTDTQYF
CDR3nt: TGTGCCAGCAGCTTAAGTCCCCAGCGAACAGATACGCAGTATTTT

d_gene: TRBD1
v_gene: TRBV20-1
j_gene: TRBJ2-3
abundance: many
CDR3aa: CSAARDRETDTQYF
CDR3nt: TGCAGTGCTGCTAGGGACAGGGAAACAGATACGCAGTATTTT

d_gene: -
v_gene: TRBV5-4
j_gene: TRBJ2-1
abundance: few
CDR3aa: CASASGTYNEQFF
CDR3nt: TGTGCCAGCGCGTCAGGTACCTACAATGAGCAGTTCTTC

d_gene: TRBD1
v_gene: TRBV18
j_gene: TRBJ2-7
abundance: few
CDR3aa: CASSPETGVVEQYF
CDR3nt: TGTGCCAGCTCACCAGAGACAGGGGTGGTCGAGCAGTACTTC

d_gene: -
v_gene: TRBV12-3/TRBV12-4
j_gene: TRBJ1-5
abundance: many
CDR3aa: CASSLGRENQPQHF
CDR3nt: TGTGCCAGCAGCCTGGGACGGGAAAATCAGCCCCAGCATTTT

d_gene: -
v_gene: TRBV10-3
j_gene: TRBJ2-7
abundance: many
CDR3aa: CAISESWDPYEQYF
CDR3nt: TGTGCCATCAGTGAGTCTTGGGATCCCTACGAGCAGTACTTC

d_gene: -
v_gene: TRBV20-1
j_gene: TRBJ2-5
abundance: many
CDR3aa: CSARGRGSETQYF
CDR3nt: TGCAGTGCTAGAGGTCGGGGGAGCGAGACCCAGTACTTC

d_gene: -
v_gene: TRBV10-3
j_gene: TRBJ2-3
abundance: many
CDR3aa: CAIIPGMAQYF
CDR3nt: TGTGCCATCATCCCGGGCATGGCGCAGTATTTT

d_gene: TRBD2
v_gene: TRBV4-2
j_gene: TRBJ2-1
abundance: -
CDR3aa: CAISPGGLAGGDNEQFF
CDR3nt: TGTGCCATCAGCCCTGGCGGACTAGCTGGGGGGGACAATGAGCAGTTCTTC

d_gene: -
v_gene: TRBV15
j_gene: TRBJ1-6
abundance: many
CDR3aa: CATSRDNSPLHF
CDR3nt: TGTGCCACCAGCAGAGATAATTCACCCCTCCACTTT

d_gene: -
v_gene: TRBV3-1
j_gene: TRBJ2-1
abundance: many
CDR3aa: CASSDQGNEQFF
CDR3nt: TGTGCCAGCAGCGACCAGGGCAATGAGCAGTTCTTC

d_gene: -
v_gene: TRBV6-1
j_gene: TRBJ1-1
abundance: many
CDR3aa: CASSEAHHTEAFF
CDR3nt: TGTGCCAGCAGTGAAGCTCATCACACTGAAGCTTTCTTT

d_gene: TRBD1
v_gene: TRBV10-3
j_gene: TRBJ2-5
abundance: many
CDR3aa: CAISDPGTGFVTQYF
CDR3nt: TGTGCCATCAGTGACCCCGGGACAGGGTTCGTGACCCAGTACTTC

d_gene: -
v_gene: TRBV9
j_gene: TRBJ1-2
abundance: many
CDR3aa: CASSAGEGLNYGYTF
CDR3nt: TGTGCCAGCAGCGCCGGGGAGGGCCTCAACTATGGCTACACCTTC

d_gene: TRBD1
v_gene: TRBV29-1
j_gene: TRBJ2-7
abundance: many
CDR3aa: CSARGQGAYEQYF
CDR3nt: TGCAGCGCCCGGGGACAGGGAGCCTACGAGCAGTACTTC

d_gene: -
v_gene: TRBV12-3/TRBV12-4
j_gene: TRBJ1-1
abundance: many
CDR3aa: CASTQGGTEAFF
CDR3nt: TGTGCCAGCACCCAAGGGGGTACTGAAGCTTTCTTT

d_gene: TRBD1
v_gene: TRBV24-1
j_gene: TRBJ2-5
abundance: few
CDR3aa: CATSETGGLETQYF
CDR3nt: TGTGCCACCAGTGAGACAGGGGGCCTGGAGACCCAGTACTTC

d_gene: TRBD1
v_gene: TRBV5-1
j_gene: TRBJ2-7
abundance: -
CDR3aa: CASSFGDSWYEQYF
CDR3nt: TGCGCCAGCAGCTTCGGGGACAGTTGGTACGAGCAGTACTTC

d_gene: -
v_gene: TRBV7-9
j_gene: TRBJ2-1
abundance: many
CDR3aa: CAIMVETRPYSEQFF
CDR3nt: TGTGCCATCATGGTGGAGACTCGACCTTACAGTGAGCAGTTCTTC

d_gene: TRBD1
v_gene: TRBV6-5
j_gene: TRBJ1-4
abundance: many
CDR3aa: CASSYSGQPGIHEKLFF
CDR3nt: TGTGCCAGCAGTTACTCGGGACAGCCAGGGATCCATGAAAAACTGTTTTTT

d_gene: -
v_gene: TRBV5-1
j_gene: TRBJ2-5
abundance: many
CDR3aa: CASSFAQTQYF
CDR3nt: TGCGCCAGCAGCTTCGCCCAGACCCAGTACTTC

d_gene: -
v_gene: TRBV5-1
j_gene: TRBJ1-4
abundance: many
CDR3aa: CASSSDPGGLNEKLFF
CDR3nt: TGCGCCAGCAGCTCGGACCCGGGTGGCCTTAATGAAAAACTGTTTTTT

d_gene: -
v_gene: TRBV20-1
j_gene: TRBJ2-5
abundance: many
CDR3aa: CSAREKRRRETQYF
CDR3nt: TGCAGTGCTAGAGAGAAACGGCGTCGGGAGACCCAGTACTTC

d_gene: -
v_gene: TRBV3-1
j_gene: TRBJ1-5
abundance: many
CDR3aa: CASSQDLNQPQHF
CDR3nt: TGTGCCAGCAGCCAAGACCTCAATCAGCCCCAGCATTTT

d_gene: -
v_gene: TRBV2
j_gene: TRBJ2-3
abundance: many
CDR3aa: CASSGGGILEDTQYF
CDR3nt: TGTGCCAGCAGTGGTGGGGGGATCCTAGAAGATACGCAGTATTTT

d_gene: -
v_gene: TRBV12-3/TRBV12-4
j_gene: TRBJ1-4
abundance: many
CDR3aa: CASSGEGLNEKLFF
CDR3nt: TGTGCCAGCAGTGGGGAGGGACTTAATGAAAAACTGTTTTTT

d_gene: -
v_gene: TRBV12-3/TRBV12-4
j_gene: TRBJ1-6
abundance: many
CDR3aa: CASSFHSSYSPLHF
CDR3nt: TGTGCCAGCAGTTTTCACAGCTCCTATTCACCCCTCCACTTT

d_gene: -
v_gene: TRBV21-1
j_gene: TRBJ1-5
abundance: -
CDR3aa: CASSGWVQPQHF
CDR3nt: TGTGCCAGCAGCGGGTGGGTTCAGCCCCAGCATTTT

d_gene: -
v_gene: TRBV4-1
j_gene: TRBJ2-6
abundance: many
CDR3aa: CASSPQGRGSGANVLTF
CDR3nt: TGCGCCAGCAGCCCCCAAGGAAGGGGCTCGGGGGCCAACGTCCTGACTTTC

d_gene: -
v_gene: TRBV27
j_gene: TRBJ2-3
abundance: many
CDR3aa: CASSPRDHQTDTQYF
CDR3nt: TGTGCCAGCAGTCCCCGGGATCACCAAACCGATACGCAGTATTTT

d_gene: TRBD1
v_gene: TRBV6-1
j_gene: TRBJ2-1
abundance: many
CDR3aa: CASSRDRGPYEQFF
CDR3nt: TGTGCCAGCAGCCGGGACAGGGGGCCTTATGAGCAGTTCTTC

d_gene: -
v_gene: TRBV15
j_gene: TRBJ2-2
abundance: many
CDR3aa: CATSRDPGGWNTGELFF
CDR3nt: TGTGCCACCAGCAGAGATCCCGGGGGCTGGAACACCGGGGAGCTGTTTTTT

d_gene: -
v_gene: TRBV29-1
j_gene: TRBJ2-1
abundance: -
CDR3aa: CRVAPGQTYPSF
CDR3nt: TGCAGGGTTGCCCCAGGACAGACCTACCCAAGCTTC

d_gene: -
v_gene: TRBV12-3/TRBV12-4
j_gene: TRBJ1-5
abundance: many
CDR3aa: CASSSGAESNQPQHF
CDR3nt: TGTGCCAGCAGTTCAGGGGCTGAGAGCAATCAGCCCCAGCATTTT

d_gene: -
v_gene: TRBV12-3/TRBV12-4
j_gene: TRBJ1-1
abundance: many
CDR3aa: CASSLRFGGAFF
CDR3nt: TGTGCCAGCAGTTTGAGGTTCGGTGGGGCTTTCTTT

d_gene: -
v_gene: TRBV12-3/TRBV12-4
j_gene: TRBJ1-5
abundance: many
CDR3aa: CASSLDRRVRTQHF
CDR3nt: TGTGCCAGCAGTTTAGACAGACGGGTGAGGACCCAGCATTTT

d_gene: TRBD2
v_gene: TRBV20-1
j_gene: TRBJ2-1
abundance: many
CDR3aa: CSGLADLYNEQFF
CDR3nt: TGCAGTGGACTAGCGGACCTCTACAATGAGCAGTTCTTC

d_gene: TRBD1
v_gene: TRBV30
j_gene: TRBJ2-7
abundance: many
CDR3aa: CAWSTGGYEQYF
CDR3nt: TGTGCCTGGAGCACAGGGGGTTACGAGCAGTACTTC

d_gene: TRBD1
v_gene: TRBV29-1
j_gene: TRBJ2-1
abundance: many
CDR3aa: CSVSGGAWTEQFF
CDR3nt: TGCAGCGTCTCAGGGGGCGCTTGGACTGAGCAGTTCTTC

d_gene: -
v_gene: TRBV5-1
j_gene: TRBJ2-1
abundance: many
CDR3aa: CASSLGGYDEQFF
CDR3nt: TGCGCCAGCAGCTTGGGGGGGTACGATGAGCAGTTCTTC

d_gene: TRBD1
v_gene: TRBV4-2
j_gene: TRBJ1-4
abundance: few
CDR3aa: CASSQDGTGEEKLFF
CDR3nt: TGTGCCAGCAGCCAAGACGGGACAGGGGAGGAAAAACTGTTTTTT

d_gene: -
v_gene: TRBV20-1
j_gene: TRBJ1-6
abundance: many
CDR3aa: CSAPRAESSSPLHF
CDR3nt: TGCAGTGCTCCACGGGCGGAATCCTCTTCACCCCTCCACTTT

d_gene: TRBD1
v_gene: TRBV20-1
j_gene: TRBJ1-2
abundance: many
CDR3aa: CSAQTGRDGYTF
CDR3nt: TGCAGTGCTCAGACAGGGAGGGATGGCTACACCTTC